This entry features one T cell receptor (beta chain) sequence. The antigen remains unidentified. Separate cDNA molecules each had unique molecular identifiers attached to them. Each CDR3 protein gets one entry after TCRdb re-called the 5' RACE reads with MiXCR. The profile shows approximately 52,000 distinct CDR3 sequences, over 7% of them singletons. The CDR3 totals 17 residues. V gave up 5 bases and J gave up 7 bases; unmatched junction bases: 15. Germline values: CDR1 MNHEY, CDR2 SMNVEV (reference sequence). The data were obtained in a study of early T cells in non-severe SARS-CoV-2 infection. Whole-study context: Alpha and beta chains were unpaired, from unsorted whole-blood bulk RNA.

Whole-study results and caveats: CD4 and private specificities were missed by VDJdb matching, which favored anti-spike CD8 responses.

V and J are TRBV27 and TRBJ2-7, with TRBD1 matching over 12 bases. Source material: whole blood. This TCR was sampled from an adult who was a healthcare worker with PCR-confirmed SARS-CoV-2 infection or an uninfected control (not recorded which). This chain's CDR3 is CASSRLASGQGAGEQYF. The CDR3 DNA follows: TGTGCCAGCAGTCGCCTCGCCTCGGGACAGGGGGCTGGAGAGCAGTACTTC.